A single sample gave rise to the 5 T cell receptor beta chains below, sequenced in a study of siplizumab effects on memory and regulatory T cells. Assay: immunoSEQ multiplex PCR; the TCRdb copy retains only in-frame clones and omits some. The sample records roughly 60,000 clones, 90% to 97% being singletons. Sequencing was performed on naive CD8+ T cells sorted from blood. Source of these receptors: a human donor in good health.

The CDR3 sequence: CASIPGRDNQPQHF. The CDR3 region has the DNA TGTGCCAGCATACCGGGACGGGACAATCAGCCCCAGCATTTT. The chain has TRBV6-6 and TRBJ1-5; TRBD1 is a possible D gene (5 bases). CDR1 MNHNY and CDR2 SVGAGI come from the germline V gene (reference sequence). The CDR3 consists of 14 residues. The V gene lost 7 bases and the J gene lost 3 bases, with 13 bases spanning the gap.

The V and J genes are TRBV7-6 and TRBJ2-1; TRBD1 is a possible D gene (6 bases). This CDR3 spans 15 amino acids. Germline CDR1 SGHVS, CDR2 FNYEAQ. V lost 2 bases, J lost 4 bases, and 12 bases lay in between. The CDR3 loop reads CASSLMNGQYNEQFF. The CDR3 DNA reads as TGTGCCAGCAGCTTAATGAACGGACAGTACAATGAGCAGTTCTTC. Full variable domain (rest looked up from reference TRBV7-6 and TRBJ2-1): GAGVSQSPRYKVTKRGQDVALRCDPISGHVSLYWYRQALGQGPEFLTYFNYEAQQDKSGLPNDRFSAERPEGSISTLTIQRTEQRDSAMYRCASSLMNGQYNEQFFGPGTRLTVL.

The chain links TRBV2 to TRBJ1-1, with TRBD1 identical over 9 bases. The CDR3 is 18 amino acids. Germline CDR1 reads SNHLY; CDR2 reads FYNNEI. Trimming at V came to 5 bases and at J to 2 bases, leaving 15 bases not matched to a gene. The CDR3 DNA is TGTGCCAGCAGTACCCCCAAAACAGGGGGCGTGGTCAACACTGAAGCTTTCTTT. This translates into CASSTPKTGGVVNTEAFF.

The rearrangement links TRBV7-9 to TRBJ1-4; no clear D. V gave up 3 bases and J gave up 8 bases, with 7 bases separating them. The CDR3 sequence is 12 residues long. Germline CDR1 and CDR2: SEHNR and FQNEAQ (reference sequence). In DNA form, the CDR3 reads TGTGCCAGCAGCTTGGGAGGAGAAAAACTGTTTTTT. This sequence encodes CASSLGGEKLFF.

The chain links TRBV5-1 to TRBJ2-7, with 8 bases matching TRBD1. CDR1 SGHRS and CDR2 YFSETQ come from the germline V gene. Trimming at V came to 2 bases and at J to 1 base, leaving 2 bases not matched to a gene. CDR3 size: 14 residues. For the CDR3, the DNA is TGCGCCAGCAGCTTCGGGACAGGATCCTACGAGCAGTACTTC. Translated, it gives CASSFGTGSYEQYF.